The clone carrying this T cell receptor beta chain was recorded at least ten times. The target antigen is unknown. Libraries from sorted cells each used around 920,000 CD4+ or CD8+ T cells. These data are taken from a study of neurological immune-mediated disorders. Findings of the study overall: HTLV-1-associated myelopathy had the most TCR clonal expansion, and multiple sclerosis had the least, less than healthy controls.

A 10-nucleotide random UMI tagged transcripts in template-switch 5'RACE cDNA synthesis. TCRdb re-analysed the 5' RACE reads in MiXCR, keeping a single row per CDR3 protein. The table records 35,000 to 40,000 distinct CDR3 sequences, 11% of them present only once. The sequenced material came from CD4+ T cells from blood. The receptor was derived from a woman in her 30s with HTLV-1-associated myelopathy (HAM/TSP).

The CDR3 region is CASSQEHFAAKLFF. The CDR3, as DNA: TGTGCCAGCAGCCAAGAACACTTCGCGGCCAAACTGTTTTTT. The rearrangement joins TRBV3-1 to TRBJ1-4; unclear D gene. The CDR3 runs to 14 residues. V lost 0 bases, J lost 11 bases, and 13 bases lay in between. Germline V CDR1 and CDR2: LGHDT, YNNKEL (reference sequence).